These T cell receptor beta chains were read from a single sample in a study of T-cell memory formation after mild COVID-19. In TCRdb, the 5' RACE reads were re-called with MiXCR into one record per CDR3 protein. The sample holds hundreds of thousands of distinct CDR3 sequences; roughly a sixth are singletons and the top ten take roughly a fifth. Material: PBMCs or a T cell subset sorted from them (not recorded which). The receptor source for this set is a man aged 18 to 29 who had mild COVID-19 (a few samples of this study predate the infection). Cell type and time point are not known. Each CDR3 is given without its conserved first and last residue.

TRBJ2-1,TRBV6-4,ARGGWYRPNPLYNEQF
TRBJ2-3,TRBV20-1,SARRGGNTQY
TRBJ2-7,TRBV6-6,ASSAGPIEQY
TRBJ2-5,TRBV18,ASSPRRGETQY
TRBJ2-3,TRBV28,ASSFDTGTDTQY
TRBJ2-3,TRBV20-1,SARDHLAVKNTQY
TRBJ2-1,TRBV6-6,ASSYDRGNEQF
TRBJ2-4,TRBV5-1,ASSPDRRNGNIQY
TRBJ1-1,TRBV12-3/TRBV12-4,ASSSADKNTEAF
TRBJ2-2,TRBV20-1,SASQPTGTNTGELF
TRBJ2-4,TRBV9,ASSGGQNIQY
TRBJ2-6,TRBV6-5,ASSYQESGANVLT
TRBJ2-5,TRBV29-1,SVEDRGRGETQY
TRBJ2-5,TRBV29-1,SAGGIALSQY
TRBJ2-5,TRBV12-3/TRBV12-4,ASSVGFKETQY
TRBJ2-7,TRBV6-2/TRBV6-3,ASSSRGSYEQY
TRBJ1-6,TRBV4-1,ASSQGVSRGRSPLH
TRBJ2-1,TRBV5-1,ASSLVQGSYNEQF
TRBJ1-1,TRBV5-1,ASSPGTLNTEAF
TRBJ1-1,TRBV29-1,SGLQGVKAF
TRBJ1-2,TRBV7-2,ASSLRVGAGIYGYT
TRBJ2-5,TRBV6-2/TRBV6-3,ASSYVSVWETQY
TRBJ1-1,TRBV6-5,ASRVGRPNTEAF
TRBJ2-1,TRBV6-4,ASSLTGTNNEQF
TRBJ2-5,TRBV11-2,ASSLDPSETQY
TRBJ1-5,TRBV27,ASRRTGDYNQPQH
TRBJ2-7,TRBV5-1,ASSPSSSGGRFVYEQY
TRBJ2-1,TRBV20-1,SAGRGLEF
TRBJ2-5,TRBV20-1,SARARQGAEETQY
TRBJ2-2,TRBV28,ASRSQQGNTGELF
TRBJ2-5,TRBV20-1,SARDLAQETQY
TRBJ2-3,TRBV4-1,ASSQLLAGDTDTQY
TRBJ1-4,TRBV11-2,ASSLAGGLEKLF
TRBJ1-3,TRBV28,ASRHYSRYGNTIY
TRBJ1-5,TRBV7-9,ASSNGGQPQH
TRBJ2-1,TRBV5-1,ASSLEGLVPSTNEQF
TRBJ1-5,TRBV20-1,SASGQGPLGHAQH
TRBJ2-3,TRBV7-2,ASSDSSGGAWLDTQY
TRBJ2-3,TRBV9,ASSKGLAGRSTDTQY
TRBJ2-7,TRBV2,ASSEVQEEY
TRBJ2-2,TRBV7-9,ASSFRWGAGTGELF
TRBJ2-2,TRBV27,ASSFAGELF
TRBJ1-5,TRBV6-6,ASSDLTGVQPQH
TRBJ2-1,TRBV29-1,SVENLYNEQF
TRBJ2-5,TRBV12-3/TRBV12-4,ASSTPIGDVYQETQY
TRBJ2-7,TRBV11-1,ASTQLGGPRPYEQY
TRBJ1-2,TRBV12-3/TRBV12-4,ASTPTTGWGYT
TRBJ1-6,TRBV6-1,ASSENPQANSPLH
TRBJ2-5,TRBV29-1,SVRTPQETQY
TRBJ2-2,TRBV7-3,ASSAFERGASNTGELF
TRBJ1-2,TRBV20-1,SARFGYGYT
TRBJ1-1,TRBV12-3/TRBV12-4,ASSFDGHPNTEAF
TRBJ1-2,TRBV14,ASSTYGQLYGYT
TRBJ1-5,TRBV28,ASSSQATGVSNQPQH
TRBJ2-1,TRBV4-3,ASSQEFFAGGVPNEQF
TRBJ1-4,TRBV12-3/TRBV12-4,ASKGVAANEKLF